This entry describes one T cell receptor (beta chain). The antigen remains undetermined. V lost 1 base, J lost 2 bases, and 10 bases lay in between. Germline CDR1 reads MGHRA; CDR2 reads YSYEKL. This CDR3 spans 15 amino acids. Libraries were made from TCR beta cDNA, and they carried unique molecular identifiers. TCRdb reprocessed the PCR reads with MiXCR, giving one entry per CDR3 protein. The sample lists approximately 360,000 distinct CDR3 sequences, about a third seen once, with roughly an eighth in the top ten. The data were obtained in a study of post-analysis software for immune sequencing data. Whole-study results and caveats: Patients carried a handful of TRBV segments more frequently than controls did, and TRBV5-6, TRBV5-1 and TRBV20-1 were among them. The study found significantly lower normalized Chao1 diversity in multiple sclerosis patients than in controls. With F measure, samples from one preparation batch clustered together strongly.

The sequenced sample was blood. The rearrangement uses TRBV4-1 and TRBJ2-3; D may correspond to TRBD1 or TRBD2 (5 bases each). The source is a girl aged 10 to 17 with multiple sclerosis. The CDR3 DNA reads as TGCGCCAGCAGCCAAGTCCGGGACCTCACAGATACGCAGTATTTT. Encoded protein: CASSQVRDLTDTQYF.